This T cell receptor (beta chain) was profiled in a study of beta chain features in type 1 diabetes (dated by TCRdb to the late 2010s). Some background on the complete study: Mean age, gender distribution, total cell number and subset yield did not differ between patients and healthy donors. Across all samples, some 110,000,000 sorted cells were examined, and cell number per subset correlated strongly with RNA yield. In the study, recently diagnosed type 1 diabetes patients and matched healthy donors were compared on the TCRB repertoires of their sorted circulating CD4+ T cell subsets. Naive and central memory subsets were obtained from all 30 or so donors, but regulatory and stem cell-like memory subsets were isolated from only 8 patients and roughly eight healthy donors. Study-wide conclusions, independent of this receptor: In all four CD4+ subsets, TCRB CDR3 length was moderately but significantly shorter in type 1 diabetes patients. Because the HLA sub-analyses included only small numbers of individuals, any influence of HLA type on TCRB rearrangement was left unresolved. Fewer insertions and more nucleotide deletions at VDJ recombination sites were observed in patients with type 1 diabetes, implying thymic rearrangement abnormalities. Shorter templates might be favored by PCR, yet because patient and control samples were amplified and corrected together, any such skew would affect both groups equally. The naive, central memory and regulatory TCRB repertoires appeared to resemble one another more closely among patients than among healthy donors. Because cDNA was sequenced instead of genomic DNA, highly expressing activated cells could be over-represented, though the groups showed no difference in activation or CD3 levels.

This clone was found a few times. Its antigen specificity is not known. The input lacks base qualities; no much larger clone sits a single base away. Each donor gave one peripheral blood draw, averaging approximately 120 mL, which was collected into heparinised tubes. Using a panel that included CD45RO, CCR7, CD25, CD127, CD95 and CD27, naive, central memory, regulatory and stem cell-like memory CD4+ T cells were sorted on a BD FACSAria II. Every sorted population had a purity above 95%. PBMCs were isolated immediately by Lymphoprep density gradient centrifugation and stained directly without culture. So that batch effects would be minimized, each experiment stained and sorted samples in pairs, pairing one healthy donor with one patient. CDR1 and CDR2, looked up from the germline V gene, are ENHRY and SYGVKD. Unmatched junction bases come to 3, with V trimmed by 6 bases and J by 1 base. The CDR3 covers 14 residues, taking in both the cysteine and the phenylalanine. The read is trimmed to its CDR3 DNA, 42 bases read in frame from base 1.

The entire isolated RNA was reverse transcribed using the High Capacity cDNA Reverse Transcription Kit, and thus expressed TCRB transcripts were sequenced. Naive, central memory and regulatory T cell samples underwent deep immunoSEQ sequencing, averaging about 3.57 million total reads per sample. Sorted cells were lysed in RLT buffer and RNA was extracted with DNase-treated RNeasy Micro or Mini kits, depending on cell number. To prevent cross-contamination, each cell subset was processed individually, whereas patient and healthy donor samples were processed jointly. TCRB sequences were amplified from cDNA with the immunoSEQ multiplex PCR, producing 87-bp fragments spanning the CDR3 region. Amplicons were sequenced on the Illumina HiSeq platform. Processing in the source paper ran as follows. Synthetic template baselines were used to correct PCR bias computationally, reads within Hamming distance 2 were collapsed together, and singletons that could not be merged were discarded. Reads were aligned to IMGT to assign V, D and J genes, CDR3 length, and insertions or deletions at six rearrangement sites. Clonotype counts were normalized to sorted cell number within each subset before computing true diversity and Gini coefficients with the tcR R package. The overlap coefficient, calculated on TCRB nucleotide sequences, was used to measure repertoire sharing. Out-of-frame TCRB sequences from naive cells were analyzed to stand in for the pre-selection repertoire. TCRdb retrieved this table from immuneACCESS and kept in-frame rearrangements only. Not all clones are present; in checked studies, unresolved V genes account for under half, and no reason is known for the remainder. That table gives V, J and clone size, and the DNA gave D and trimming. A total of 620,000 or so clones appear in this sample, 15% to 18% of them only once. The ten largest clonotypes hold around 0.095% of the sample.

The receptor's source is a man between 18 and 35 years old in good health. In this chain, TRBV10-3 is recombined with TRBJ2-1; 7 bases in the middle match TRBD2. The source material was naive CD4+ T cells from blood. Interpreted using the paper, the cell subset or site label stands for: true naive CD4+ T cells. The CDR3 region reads CAISLSGSYNEQFF. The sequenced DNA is TGTGCCATCAGCCTTAGCGGGTCCTACAATGAGCAGTTCTTC.